The 32 T cell receptor beta chains given below trace back to one sample, sequenced in a study of CD8+ T cells in alopecia areata. Sequencing used cDNA as its template, made by extracting RNA and reverse transcribing it. Sequencing used immunoSEQ multiplex PCR; TCRdb keeps in-frame clones, though not all of them. The sample has about 200,000 clones; roughly 57% are singletons. The starting material was CD4+ T cells sorted from blood, obtained at week 0. The receptors come from a human donor with alopecia areata.

J is TRBJ2-7 and V is TRBV30, with D perhaps given as TRBD1 or TRBD2 (5 bases each). The CDR3 length is 14 residues. Germline assignment: CDR1 GTSNPN and CDR2 SVGIG (reference sequence). Trimming shortened V by 0 bases and J by 4 bases, and 13 bases separated the two germline ends. In DNA form, the CDR3 reads TGTGCCTGGAGTGTGGGACCAAAATCTTACGAGCAGTACTTC. This sequence encodes CAWSVGPKSYEQYF.

This clone was recorded a few times. The chain recombines TRBV25-1 with TRBJ2-1; no firm D call. Germline V gene data show CDR1 as MGHDK and CDR2 as SYGVNS. Trimming shortened V by 3 bases and J by 4 bases, and 13 bases separated the two germline ends. CDR3 size: 15 residues. CDR3 nucleotide sequence: TGTGCCAGCAGTGAGGAATCGGCGAGGTACAATGAGCAGTTCTTC. It is translated as CASSEESARYNEQFF. Complete variable domain (other parts from reference TRBV25-1 and TRBJ2-1): EADIYQTPRYLVIGTGKKITLECSQTMGHDKMYWYQQDPGMELHLIHYSYGVNSTEKGDLSSESTVSRIRTEHFPLTLESARPSHTSQYLCASSEESARYNEQFFGPGTRLTVL.

The chain carries TRBV6-5 and TRBJ2-1; D is perhaps TRBD1 or TRBD2 (5 bases each). Germline assignment: CDR1 MNHEY and CDR2 SVGAGI. With 5 bases removed from V and 4 bases from J, the gap between germline ends came to 15 bases. The CDR3 totals 15 residues. CDR3 sequence: CASSQPGLGYNEQFF. As DNA, the CDR3 is TGTGCCAGCAGTCAGCCGGGGCTGGGATACAATGAGCAGTTCTTC.

The V call is TRBV20-1, the J call TRBJ2-3; unclear D gene. Trimming pared 3 bases from V and 7 bases from J, leaving 8 bases between. This CDR3 has 11 residues. CDR1 is DFQATT, CDR2 SNEGSKA, per germline (reference sequence). CDR3 DNA: TGCAGTGCTAGGGGCAGCCATACGCAGTATTTT. It is translated as CSARGSHTQYF.

The rearrangement joins TRBV6-1 to TRBJ1-2, with a possible D match to TRBD1 (5 bases). Germline V gene sequence: CDR1 MNHNS, CDR2 SASEGT. This CDR3 region has 12 residues. Trimming took 9 bases from V and 4 from J, leaving 12 bases between them. CDR3 coding DNA: TGTGCCAGTAGGGACCCTGGCTATGGCTACACCTTC. Its translation is CASRDPGYGYTF.

The chain links TRBV10-3 to TRBJ1-1, with TRBD1 as a possible D gene (6 bases). V was cut by 3 bases and J by 5 bases, with 16 bases left in between. The germline V gene has CDR1 ENHRY and CDR2 SYGVKD. The CDR3 extends over 15 amino acids. Here the CDR3 reads CAISELDSGRTEAFF. As DNA, the CDR3 is TGTGCCATCAGTGAACTGGACAGTGGTAGAACTGAAGCTTTCTTT.

The V gene is TRBV7-9, the J gene TRBJ1-2; the match to TRBD1 covers 9 bases. This CDR3 contains 13 residues. J gave up 8 bases and V 5 bases, and 6 bases lay outside the gene matches. Germline V lookup: CDR1 SEHNR, CDR2 FQNEAQ (reference sequence). CDR3 sequence (DNA): TGTGCCAGCAGCCGCGGACAGGGGCTAGGCTACACCTTC. It codes for CASSRGQGLGYTF.

The V call is TRBV29-1, the J call TRBJ2-1; 7 bases align to TRBD1. CDR1 and CDR2 from the germline V gene are SQVTM and ANQGSEA. The CDR3 consists of 13 residues. J gave up 5 bases and V 7 bases, and 8 bases lay outside the gene matches. The CDR3 DNA sequence: TGCAGCGGAGCCCAGGGGGAACACAATGAGCAGTTCTTC. Encoded protein: CSGAQGEHNEQFF.

This clone was detected only once. The chain is built from TRBV29-1 and TRBJ2-5; a possible D gene is TRBD2 (6 bases). The germline V gene has CDR1 SQVTM and CDR2 ANQGSEA. The V end lost 4 bases, the J end lost 4 bases, and 25 bases lay between the germline ends. The CDR3 covers 17 residues. CDR3 residues: CSVALNTAGPAGETQYF. The CDR3 DNA sequence: TGCAGCGTTGCCCTAAATACAGCGGGCCCCGCTGGAGAGACCCAGTACTTC.

In the case of this clone: Here the CDR3 omits its conserved ending phenylalanine or tryptophan, so a read error is the likely source. The DNA is left out, because the CDR3 cannot be placed on it with certainty; the CDR3 is given as TCRdb lists it. This chain connects TRBV23-1 to TRBJ2-4. TRBV23-1 is known as an ORF, though its function is uncertain. The CDR3 adds up to 10 amino acids, both ends counted. The CDR3: CASSQSGTVL.

There are a few counts of this clone. The chain couples TRBV5-1 to TRBJ1-1; 7 bases are a match to TRBD1. The ends lost 4 bases at V and 5 bases at J; junction bases unmatched: 8. Germline CDR1 SGHRS, CDR2 YFSETQ. CDR3 length: 14 amino acids. The CDR3 reads CASSVGDRETEAFF. Written as DNA, the CDR3 is TGCGCCAGCAGCGTCGGCGACAGGGAGACTGAAGCTTTCTTT.

This chain links TRBV4-2 with TRBJ2-1; D perhaps matches TRBD2 (6 bases). The length of the CDR3 is 16 residues. Per the germline V gene, CDR1 is LGHNA and CDR2 is YNFKEQ. V lost 1 base and J 2 bases, leaving 12 bases between the germline ends. CDR3 nucleotide sequence: TGTGCCAGCAGCCAAGGGGACTCGGGCACCTACAATGAGCAGTTCTTC. Translating it yields CASSQGDSGTYNEQFF.

This clone was seen a few times. The chain carries TRBV6-1 and TRBJ2-5; perhaps TRBD2 as D (6 bases). Per the germline V gene, CDR1 is MNHNS and CDR2 is SASEGT. The V end was cut by 8 bases, the J end by 1 base, with 11 bases between. There are 13 residues in the CDR3. CDR3 sequence (DNA): TGTGCCAGCGTCGCGGGACTCCAAGAGACCCAGTACTTC. It encodes CASVAGLQETQYF.

This chain uses TRBV30 with TRBJ2-1, with TRBD1 as a possible D gene (6 bases). The CDR3 loop spans 15 amino acids. Germline CDR1 reads GTSNPN; CDR2 reads SVGIG (reference sequence). With 3 bases removed from V and 4 bases from J, the gap between germline ends came to 16 bases. The CDR3 here is CAWRHAGTNYNEQFF. CDR3 DNA sequence: TGTGCCTGGAGGCATGCCGGGACAAATTACAATGAGCAGTTCTTC.

This clone has only a few counts. V usage is TRBV18 and J usage is TRBJ1-1, with D uncertain. V lost 2 bases, J lost 1 base, and 11 bases lay in between. Per germline, CDR1 KGHSH and CDR2 LQKENI. CDR3 length: 15 residues. The CDR3 DNA sequence: TGTGCCAGCTCACCATATACGGGTTGGAACACTGAAGCTTTCTTT. Translation gives CASSPYTGWNTEAFF.

The chain joins TRBV4-1 to TRBJ2-2; D is unresolved. Germline CDR1 MGHRA, CDR2 YSYEKL. This CDR3 region has 14 residues. V was pared by 4 bases and J by 6 bases, with 12 bases between. CDR3 loop: CASSPAMSAGELFF. The CDR3 coding sequence is TGCGCCAGCAGCCCGGCTATGAGCGCCGGGGAGCTGTTTTTT.

The gene calls are TRBV5-1 and TRBJ2-7; either TRBD1 or TRBD2 may fit D (5 bases each). The CDR3 spans 14 residues. Trimming shortened V by 0 bases and J by 2 bases, and 9 bases separated the two germline ends. Germline V CDR1 and CDR2: SGHRS, YFSETQ. In DNA form, the CDR3 reads TGCGCCAGCAGCTTGGCCGGGACCGCCTACGAGCAGTACTTC. This sequence encodes CASSLAGTAYEQYF. Variable domain in full (rest from reference TRBV5-1 and TRBJ2-7): KAGVTQTPRYLIKTRGQQVTLSCSPISGHRSVSWYQQTPGQGLQFLFEYFSETQRNKGNFPGRFSGRQFSNSRSEMNVSTLELGDSALYLCASSLAGTAYEQYFGPGTRLTVT.

This clone was detected only a few times. The chain links TRBV19 to TRBJ1-2; 8 bases fit TRBD1. After removal of 4 bases from V and 2 bases from J, the junction contained 6 bases not matched to a gene. The CDR3 totals 15 residues. Germline V gene data show CDR1 as LNHDA and CDR2 as SQIVND (reference sequence). This CDR3 is CASSTPGTGNYGYTF. The CDR3 DNA follows: TGTGCCAGTAGTACTCCCGGGACAGGAAACTATGGCTACACCTTC.

Turning to this clone: Compared with germline, one end of the junction differs, possibly owing to a read error. The V and J genes are TRBV13 and TRBJ2-2; TRBD1 matches 7 bases. This CDR3 has 15 amino acids. CDR1 and CDR2 from the germline V gene are PRHDT and FYEKMQ (reference sequence). The DNA for the CDR3 is TGTGCCAGCACCTTAGGAGACAGGGACACCGGGGAGCTGTTTTTT. Its translation: CASTLGDRDTGELFF.

The chain carries TRBV25-1 and TRBJ2-7; D is ambiguous. CDR1 and CDR2 (germline): MGHDK, SYGVNS. Trimming shortened V by 6 bases and J by 0 bases, and 15 bases separated the two germline ends. The CDR3 totals 15 residues. As DNA, the CDR3 is TGTGCCAGCAGCCTCCCACATGTACACTCCTACGAGCAGTACTTC. It specifies CASSLPHVHSYEQYF.

V and J are TRBV7-2 and TRBJ1-6; D gene ambiguous. The CDR3 extends over 12 amino acids. V was clipped by 5 bases and J by 7 bases, with 6 bases between them. The germline CDR1 and CDR2 sequences are SGHTA and FQGNSA. The CDR3 DNA reads as TGTGCCAGCAGCAGACTCAATTCACCCCTCCACTTT. Translating it yields CASSRLNSPLHF.

This sequence joins TRBV7-3 and TRBJ2-2; no clear D. Trimming stripped 5 bases from V and 7 bases from J, with 11 bases between. This CDR3 has 13 residues. Germline V gene lookup returns CDR1 SGHTA and CDR2 FQGTGA. CDR3 sequence (DNA): TGTGCCAGCAGCCCCCGACTCCTCGGGGAGCTGTTTTTT. Amino acid sequence: CASSPRLLGELFF.

This chain uses TRBV5-6 with TRBJ2-1; 8 bases line up with TRBD2. V lost 3 bases to trimming and J lost 1 base; unmatched junction nucleotides: 9. This CDR3 comprises 17 residues. The germline gives CDR1 SGHDT, CDR2 YYEEEE. DNA for the CDR3: TGTGCCAGCAGCTCAAGGGCGGGGGGACTTTCCTACAATGAGCAGTTCTTC. This sequence encodes CASSSRAGGLSYNEQFF.

The rearrangement uses TRBV5-1 and TRBJ2-5; D perhaps matches TRBD1 (5 bases). Between the trimmed V and J ends, which lost 3 bases and 2 bases, there was a span of 8 bases. CDR3 length equals 13 residues. Germline V gene data show CDR1 as SGHRS and CDR2 as YFSETQ. The CDR3 sequence is CASSSQEQETQYF. DNA for the CDR3: TGCGCCAGCAGCTCACAGGAACAAGAGACCCAGTACTTC.

J is TRBJ2-7 and V is TRBV27; perhaps D is TRBD1 or TRBD2 (5 bases each). From germline, CDR1 is MNHEY and CDR2 SMNVEV (reference sequence). Trimming removed 5 bases from V and 0 bases from J, with 17 bases in between. The CDR3 contains 16 residues. Here the CDR3 DNA reads TGTGCCAGCAGTAAAAGGGACCGACCGAGCTCCTACGAGCAGTACTTC. Translating gives CASSKRDRPSSYEQYF.

The rearrangement uses TRBV5-4 and TRBJ2-3, with 7 positions matching TRBD2. V dropped 4 bases and J dropped 1; count of bases not matched to a gene: 9. There are 16 residues in the CDR3. Germline V gene sequence: CDR1 SGHNT, CDR2 YYREEE (reference sequence). Here the CDR3 reads CASSPGGTSGTDTQYF. CDR3 coding DNA: TGTGCCAGCAGCCCCGGGGGGACTTCGGGCACAGATACGCAGTATTTT.

The chain joins TRBV5-1 to TRBJ1-1; possible D gene TRBD1, 5 bases. Germline lookup yields CDR1 SGHRS and CDR2 YFSETQ. The CDR3 extends over 13 amino acids. Trimming shortened V by 5 bases and J by 4 bases, and 12 bases separated the two germline ends. CDR3 amino acids: CASSPGASTEAFF. Written as DNA, the CDR3 is TGCGCCAGCAGTCCCGGGGCGAGCACTGAAGCTTTCTTT.

V is TRBV30 and J is TRBJ2-7, with D perhaps matching TRBD1 (5 bases). The germline V and J ends were trimmed by 1 base and 4 bases, with 14 bases remaining between them. The germline CDR1 and CDR2 sequences are GTSNPN and SVGIG (reference sequence). The CDR3 sequence is 14 residues long. In nucleotides, the CDR3 is TGTGCCTGGAGTGACGGTAGGGGTGGATACGAGCAGTACTTC. Protein: CAWSDGRGGYEQYF.

V is TRBV9 and J is TRBJ1-4; 7 bases line up with TRBD1. The CDR3 has 15 amino acids. From germline, CDR1 is SGDLS and CDR2 YYNGEE. The V and J ends lost 2 bases and 6 bases, in that order; junction bases with no gene match: 7. The CDR3 DNA sequence: TGTGCCAGCAGCGTTTCCGGGACAGTTGATGAAAAACTGTTTTTT. Its translation is CASSVSGTVDEKLFF.

The gene calls are TRBV5-1 and TRBJ1-5, with no clear D. V was cut by 0 bases and J by 7 bases, with 8 bases left in between. There are 13 residues in the CDR3. The germline V gene has CDR1 SGHRS and CDR2 YFSETQ. CDR3 region: CASSLVIGQPQHF. The CDR3 region has the DNA TGCGCCAGCAGCTTGGTTATAGGCCAGCCCCAGCATTTT.

The chain links TRBV29-1 to TRBJ1-5; weak D call: TRBD1 (5 bases). The CDR3 extends over 10 amino acids. Germline V gene sequence: CDR1 SQVTM, CDR2 ANQGSEA. V was trimmed by 6 bases and J by 7 bases, leaving 7 bases between them. CDR3 residues: CSVGEQPQHF. CDR3 in DNA: TGCAGCGTAGGGGAGCAGCCCCAGCATTTT.

V gene TRBV7-9 combines with J gene TRBJ1-6; D remains ambiguous. Germline CDR1 SEHNR, CDR2 FQNEAQ (reference sequence). V lost 8 bases and J lost 7, with 9 bases in between. This CDR3 has 12 residues. CDR3 residues: CASDNYNSPLHF. The CDR3 coding sequence is TGTGCCAGCGACAACTACAATTCACCCCTCCACTTT.